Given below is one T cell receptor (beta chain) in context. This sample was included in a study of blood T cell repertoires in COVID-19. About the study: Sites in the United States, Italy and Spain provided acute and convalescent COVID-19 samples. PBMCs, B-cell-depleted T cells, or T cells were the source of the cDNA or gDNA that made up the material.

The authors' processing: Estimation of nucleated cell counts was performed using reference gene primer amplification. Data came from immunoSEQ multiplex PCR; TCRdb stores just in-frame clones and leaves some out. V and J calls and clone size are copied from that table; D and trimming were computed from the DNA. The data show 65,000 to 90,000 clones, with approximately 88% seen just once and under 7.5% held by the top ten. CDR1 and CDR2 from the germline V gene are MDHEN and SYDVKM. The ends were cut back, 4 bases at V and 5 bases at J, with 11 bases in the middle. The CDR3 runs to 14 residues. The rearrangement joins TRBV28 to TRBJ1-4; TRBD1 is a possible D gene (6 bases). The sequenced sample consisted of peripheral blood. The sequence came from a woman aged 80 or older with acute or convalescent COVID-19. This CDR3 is CASSSGTPNEKLFF. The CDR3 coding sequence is TGTGCCAGCAGTTCCGGGACACCGAATGAAAAACTGTTTTTT. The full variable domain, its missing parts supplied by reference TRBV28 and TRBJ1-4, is DVKVTQSSRYLVKRTGEKVFLECVQDMDHENMFWYRQDPGLGLRLIYFSYDVKMKEKGDIPEGYSVSREKKERFSLILESASTNQTSMYLCASSSGTPNEKLFFGSGTQLSVL.